Below are 15 T cell receptor beta chains sequenced from a single sample in a study of tumor-infiltrating lymphocytes in localized non-small cell lung cancer (dated by TCRdb to the early 2020s). Library preparation used the immunoSEQ multiplex PCR assay. Not all clones reach the TCRdb copy of this immuneACCESS table, which keeps in-frame sequences only. Checked studies attribute under half of the gap to unresolved V genes and leave the rest unexplained. Counted in this sample were 9,000 to 9,500 clones; over 65% of them appeared once. About a sixth of the sample is taken by the ten largest. Sequencing used uninvolved lung tissue not adjacent to the tumor. Receptors originate from a human donor with non-small cell lung cancer.

This clone was seen a single time. The gene calls are TRBV7-2 and TRBJ2-1; TRBD2 agrees at 14 bases. This CDR3 is built from 17 residues. V trimming: 5 bases; J trimming: 3 bases; junction bases outside the gene matches: 6. Germline V gives CDR1 SGHTA, CDR2 FQGNSA. CDR3 in amino acids: CASSPGLAGGFYNEQFF. CDR3 coding DNA: TGTGCCAGCAGCCCCGGACTAGCGGGGGGCTTCTACAATGAGCAGTTCTTC. The full variable domain, in which reference TRBV7-2 and TRBJ2-1 provide the parts outside the CDR3, is GAGVSQSPSNKVTEKGKDVELRCDPISGHTALYWYRQSLGQGLEFLIYFQGNSAPDKSGLPSDRFSAERTGGSVSTLTIQRTQQEDSAVYLCASSPGLAGGFYNEQFFGPGTRLTVL.

This clone was counted only a few times. CDR3: CASSLVNRNGALSTEAFF. CDR3 bases: TGTGCCAGCAGCTTAGTAAACAGGAATGGGGCTCTGAGCACTGAAGCTTTCTTT. The chain recombines TRBV7-9 with TRBJ1-1, with a possible D match to TRBD1 (5 bases). The V and J ends lost 1 base and 4 bases respectively, with 22 bases between them. The CDR3 covers 18 residues. Per germline, CDR1 SEHNR and CDR2 FQNEAQ (reference sequence).

This clone was recorded once. V usage is TRBV30 and J usage is TRBJ2-2; D is perhaps TRBD1 (5 bases). This CDR3 has 14 amino acids. Germline CDR1 GTSNPN, CDR2 SVGIG (reference sequence). V was trimmed by 5 bases and J by 1 base, leaving 11 bases between them. CDR3 bases: TGTGCCTGGGGACATAGTGGGAACACCGGGGAGCTGTTTTTT. Its protein product is CAWGHSGNTGELFF. The full variable domain, in which reference TRBV30 and TRBJ2-2 provide the parts outside the CDR3, is SQTIHQWPATLVQPVGSPLSLECTVEGTSNPNLYWYRQAAGRGLQLLFYSVGIGQISSEVPQNLSASRPQDRQFILSSKKLLLSDSGFYLCAWGHSGNTGELFFGEGSRLTVL.

V and J are TRBV6-6 and TRBJ1-1; D gene unclear. Germline V gives CDR1 MNHNY, CDR2 SVGAGI (reference sequence). Trimming left V 2 bases short and J 1 base short, with 14 bases between. This CDR3 contains 16 residues. The CDR3 loop reads CASSYPRIYANTEAFF. The CDR3 DNA reads as TGTGCCAGCAGTTACCCGAGGATATATGCGAACACTGAAGCTTTCTTT.

V usage is TRBV7-9 and J usage is TRBJ1-2; 9 nucleotides align to TRBD1. There are 16 residues in the CDR3. The V segment lost 1 base and the J segment 8 bases; nucleotides outside the gene matches: 11. Germline V lookup: CDR1 SEHNR, CDR2 FQNEAQ (reference sequence). For the CDR3, the DNA is TGTGCCAGCAGCTTAGGTCCCGGGACAGGGTCTGGAGGCTACACCTTC. It yields the protein CASSLGPGTGSGGYTF.

The chain couples TRBV6-5 to TRBJ2-7, with 9 nucleotides matching TRBD1. V was pared by 9 bases and J by 0 bases, with 6 bases of the junction left unmatched. The CDR3 has 14 amino acids. CDR1 and CDR2 from the germline V gene are MNHEY and SVGAGI. CDR3 DNA: TGTGCCAGTTTGGGACAGGGAAGCTCCTACGAGCAGTACTTC. It encodes CASLGQGSSYEQYF.

The V and J genes are TRBV27 and TRBJ2-5; 10 nucleotides line up with TRBD2. Germline loops: CDR1 MNHEY, CDR2 SMNVEV (reference sequence). CDR3 length: 15 amino acids. Trimming cost V 1 base and J 5 bases; bases outside gene matches: 4. CDR3 in amino acids: CASSLFSGGAETQYF. The CDR3 DNA reads as TGTGCCAGCAGTTTATTCAGCGGGGGGGCTGAGACCCAGTACTTC.

CDR3 DNA sequence: TGCGCCAGCAGTCGCCCTCCTGCGAGGGGGGTTAACACCGGGGAGCTGTTTTTT. Its translation is CASSRPPARGVNTGELFF. The rearrangement joins TRBV23-1 to TRBJ2-2; D might be TRBD1 or TRBD2, each matching 6 bases. TRBV23-1 is noted as an ORF with a role that remains uncertain. This CDR3 spans 18 amino acids. V lost 4 bases and J 2 bases, leaving 20 bases between the germline ends.

The chain joins TRBV5-1 to TRBJ2-7; perhaps TRBD1 as D (5 bases). V gave up 2 bases and J gave up 1 base, with 10 bases separating them. The germline CDR1 and CDR2 sequences are SGHRS and YFSETQ. The CDR3 contains 14 residues. The CDR3 nucleotides read TGCGCCAGCAGCTTTAGGCAGGGTTCCTACGAGCAGTACTTC. Its protein product is CASSFRQGSYEQYF.

The V gene is TRBV2, the J gene TRBJ1-5; a possible D gene is TRBD1 (5 bases). Germline V gene sequence: CDR1 SNHLY, CDR2 FYNNEI. Trimming pared 5 bases from V and 3 bases from J, leaving 8 bases between. The CDR3 is 13 amino acids. DNA for the CDR3: TGTGCCAGCAGTCAGACAGCCAATCAGCCCCAGCATTTT. It translates to CASSQTANQPQHF.

This chain connects TRBV6-5 to TRBJ2-5; D uncertain. The CDR3 loop spans 15 amino acids. CDR1 MNHEY and CDR2 SVGAGI come from the germline V gene. Trimming pared 2 bases from V and 5 bases from J, leaving 15 bases between. This CDR3 is CASSYQAGREETQYF. DNA of the CDR3: TGTGCCAGCAGTTACCAGGCAGGACGTGAGGAGACCCAGTACTTC.

V gene TRBV5-1 combines with J gene TRBJ2-4; the match to TRBD2 covers 16 bases. The germline V gene has CDR1 SGHRS and CDR2 YFSETQ. The CDR3 covers 19 residues. V was clipped by 3 bases and J by 6 bases; unmatched bases: 12. The CDR3 sequence is CASSWDTGTSGGAGNIQYF. The CDR3 nucleotides are TGCGCCAGCAGCTGGGACACCGGGACTAGCGGGGGGGCCGGAAACATTCAGTACTTC. Full variable domain (rest looked up from reference TRBV5-1 and TRBJ2-4): KAGVTQTPRYLIKTRGQQVTLSCSPISGHRSVSWYQQTPGQGLQFLFEYFSETQRNKGNFPGRFSGRQFSNSRSEMNVSTLELGDSALYLCASSWDTGTSGGAGNIQYFGAGTRLSVL.

The rearrangement joins TRBV19 to TRBJ1-5; unclear D gene. Germline CDR1 is LNHDA and CDR2 is SQIVND (reference sequence). Trimming pared 4 bases from V and 2 bases from J, leaving 15 bases between. CDR3 size: 16 residues. DNA of the CDR3: TGTGCCAGTAGTAACCCGGGTGGAGGTGGCAATCAGCCCCAGCATTTT. Protein product: CASSNPGGGGNQPQHF.

The V gene is TRBV28, the J gene TRBJ1-1; 11 bases are a match to TRBD1. Germline trimming cut 4 bases from V and 5 bases from J; bases unmatched to any gene: 9. The CDR3 covers 16 residues. Germline V CDR1 and CDR2: MDHEN, SYDVKM. The CDR3 DNA follows: TGTGCCAGCAGTTCCCCCCCGGACAGGGGGCTTACTGAAGCTTTCTTT. As protein: CASSSPPDRGLTEAFF.

The CDR3 spells CASSYSSKGYYGYTF. The DNA of the CDR3 is TGTGCCAGCAGTTACTCGAGTAAGGGATACTATGGCTACACCTTC. This rearrangement joins TRBV6-5 to TRBJ1-2; no clear D. V gave up 0 bases and J gave up 3 bases, with 11 bases separating them. The CDR3 extends over 15 amino acids. Germline V gene data show CDR1 as MNHEY and CDR2 as SVGAGI.